These T cell receptor beta chains were read from a single sample in a study of beta chain features in type 1 diabetes. TCRdb keeps only in-frame clones here, not all; method: immunoSEQ multiplex PCR. The repertoire includes hundreds of thousands of clones, around 15% of them detected once, and 0.035% to 0.045% sits in the top ten. The sequenced material came from naive CD4+ T cells from blood. The source of these receptors is a man between 18 and 29 years old with type 1 diabetes. The CDR3 runs from the conserved cysteine through the conserved F or W. D genes are given only for firm matches. Where a row states a size, it is once, few, many or the class of an expanded clone; other rows omit it.

TRBJ1-2 | few | TRBV2 | - | CASSASSRNYGYTF | TGTGCCAGCAGTGCCAGCAGCCGTAACTATGGCTACACCTTC
TRBJ2-1 | - | TRBV7-2 | - | CASSLAAVSYNEQFF | TGTGCCAGCAGCTTAGCGGCGGTCTCCTACAATGAGCAGTTCTTC
TRBJ1-2 | few | TRBV11-2 | TRBD1 | CASSSGQGAGYTF | TGTGCCAGCAGCTCGGGACAGGGGGCCGGCTACACCTTC
TRBJ1-1 | few | TRBV30 | - | CAWSERNTEAFF | TGTGCCTGGAGTGAGCGTAACACTGAAGCTTTCTTT
TRBJ2-3 | - | TRBV28 | - | CASSLALASTDTQYF | TGTGCCAGCAGTTTAGCTCTAGCTAGCACAGATACGCAGTATTTT
TRBJ2-7 | few | TRBV30 | TRBD2 | CAWSARLASEQYF | TGTGCCTGGTCCGCCAGACTAGCATCCGAGCAGTACTTC
TRBJ2-7 | - | TRBV2 | - | CASRGDSYEQYF | TGTGCCAGCAGGGGAGACAGCTACGAGCAGTACTTC
TRBJ2-6 | few | TRBV14 | - | CASSQDTRSGANVLTF | TGTGCCAGCAGCCAAGATACCCGCTCTGGGGCCAACGTCCTGACTTTC
TRBJ2-5 | - | TRBV30 | - | CAWVSGTQYF | TGTGCCTGGGTATCTGGGACCCAGTACTTC
TRBJ2-7 | - | TRBV5-6 | TRBD2 | CASSTGTSASYEQYF | TGTGCCAGCAGCACCGGGACTAGCGCCTCCTACGAGCAGTACTTC
TRBJ1-5 | - | TRBV5-8 | - | CASSQSRRTVIYSNQPQHF | TGTGCCAGCAGCCAAAGCAGGAGGACAGTAATTTATAGCAATCAGCCCCAGCATTTT